Listed below are T cell receptor beta chains from one sample, sequenced in a study of T cells after yellow fever vaccination. Via MiXCR, TCRdb re-called the 5' RACE reads, giving one row per CDR3 protein. The sample lists roughly 26,000 distinct CDR3 sequences, 5.5% occurring once. The sample consisted of PBMCs, either bulk or a sorted T-cell subset (CD4+, CD8+, memory, or dextramer-sorted; not recorded which), taken 15 days after the yellow fever booster vaccination. The receptors come from a man aged 25 to 40 who received the YFV17D yellow fever vaccine. CDR3s include the opening cysteine and the closing phenylalanine or tryptophan. D genes are given only for firm matches. Only some rows state a clone size, as once, few, many or a class for expanded clones.

j_gene | d_gene | abundance | v_gene | CDR3aa | CDR3nt
TRBJ2-3 | - | many | TRBV2 | CASRQGTDTQYF | TGTGCCAGCAGACAGGGCACAGATACGCAGTATTTT
TRBJ2-1 | - | many | TRBV24-1 | CATSDRRSASYNEQFF | TGTGCCACCAGTGACCGTAGGAGCGCTTCCTACAATGAGCAGTTCTTC
TRBJ1-5 | TRBD1 | many | TRBV20-1 | CSADPGQVNQPQHF | TGCAGTGCGGATCCCGGACAGGTCAATCAGCCCCAGCATTTT
TRBJ2-3 | TRBD2 | many | TRBV24-1 | CATSDHRGLAGPDTQYF | TGTGCCACCAGTGACCACAGGGGACTAGCGGGTCCAGATACGCAGTATTTT
TRBJ1-2 | - | many | TRBV29-1 | CSAAIMTSGGGYTF | TGCAGTGCGGCCATCATGACAAGCGGCGGTGGCTACACCTTC
TRBJ2-3 | - | many | TRBV3-1 | CASSLPGGDTQYF | TGTGCCAGCAGCCTCCCAGGTGGGGATACGCAGTATTTT
TRBJ2-1 | TRBD2 | many | TRBV10-3 | CAISEPSGVAGATEQFF | TGTGCCATCAGTGAGCCCTCCGGGGTAGCGGGAGCGACTGAGCAGTTCTTC
TRBJ1-5 | - | many | TRBV18 | CASSPWGAQDQPQHF | TGTGCCAGCTCACCATGGGGGGCGCAGGATCAGCCCCAGCATTTT
TRBJ1-1 | - | many | TRBV29-1 | CSVEFREAFF | TGCAGCGTTGAATTCCGTGAAGCTTTCTTT
TRBJ2-7 | TRBD1 | many | TRBV7-9 | CASSSRDRVREQYF | TGTGCCAGCAGCTCCCGGGACAGGGTAAGAGAGCAGTACTTC
TRBJ2-1 | - | many | TRBV14 | CASSFYSGGSSYNEQFF | TGTGCCAGCAGCTTTTATAGCGGTGGAAGCTCCTACAATGAGCAGTTCTTC
TRBJ2-3 | TRBD2 | many | TRBV7-9 | CASSSGTSGGDTQYF | TGTGCCAGCAGCTCCGGGACTAGCGGAGGAGATACGCAGTATTTT
TRBJ2-1 | TRBD2 | medium-sized | TRBV7-6 | CASSLEVDGRGGEQFF | TGTGCCAGCAGCTTAGAGGTGGACGGGAGGGGAGGTGAGCAGTTCTTC
TRBJ2-3 | TRBD2 | many | TRBV29-1 | CSATSGTDTQYF | TGCAGCGCCACTAGCGGTACAGATACGCAGTATTTT
TRBJ1-1 | - | many | TRBV12-3/TRBV12-4 | CASSPLRRLRPGTEAFF | TGTGCCAGCAGTCCACTAAGACGGCTCCGCCCGGGGACTGAAGCTTTCTTT
TRBJ2-3 | - | many | TRBV7-6 | CASSLGFLKSGTDTQYF | TGTGCCAGCAGCTTAGGCTTCCTTAAGAGCGGCACAGATACGCAGTATTTT
TRBJ2-7 | - | many | TRBV5-6 | CASSFARGHEQYF | TGTGCCAGCAGCTTCGCCAGGGGCCACGAGCAGTACTTC
TRBJ1-5 | - | many | TRBV4-3 | CASSQGQNQPQHF | TGCGCCAGCAGCCAAGGACAGAATCAGCCCCAGCATTTT
TRBJ2-3 | - | many | TRBV7-2 | CASSLETTTSTDTQYF | TGTGCCAGCAGCTTAGAGACTACTACTAGCACAGATACGCAGTATTTT
TRBJ1-2 | TRBD1 | many | TRBV15 | CATSRDRGFNYGYTF | TGTGCCACCAGCCGGGACAGGGGTTTTAACTATGGCTACACCTTC
TRBJ1-1 | - | many | TRBV10-3 | CAISVPRGEAFF | TGTGCCATCAGTGTCCCCCGGGGCGAAGCTTTCTTT
TRBJ2-3 | - | many | TRBV10-3 | CAISPPTGRTDTQYF | TGTGCCATCAGCCCACCGACAGGCCGCACAGATACGCAGTATTTT
TRBJ1-1 | - | many | TRBV12-3/TRBV12-4 | CASSFAVRNTEAFF | TGTGCCAGCAGTTTCGCAGTTAGGAACACTGAAGCTTTCTTT
TRBJ2-6 | - | many | TRBV27 | CASSLRTPYGANVLTF | TGTGCCAGCAGTTTAAGGACTCCTTATGGGGCCAACGTCCTGACTTTC
TRBJ1-5 | TRBD1 | many | TRBV2 | CASSDRVVQPQHF | TGTGCCAGCAGCGACAGGGTTGTGCAGCCCCAGCATTTT
TRBJ2-2 | TRBD2 | many | TRBV20-1 | CSAMAGVGTGELFF | TGCAGTGCTATGGCGGGAGTAGGGACCGGGGAGCTGTTTTTT
TRBJ2-1 | TRBD2 | many | TRBV19 | CASSTLAGAGEQFF | TGTGCCAGTAGTACGTTAGCGGGAGCGGGTGAGCAGTTCTTC
TRBJ1-3 | - | few | TRBV5-1 | CASSLTTGPQGNTIYF | TGCGCCAGCAGCTTGACGACAGGCCCTCAAGGAAACACCATATATTTT
TRBJ1-6 | - | many | TRBV18 | CASSPDESSLHF | TGTGCCAGCTCCCCCGATGAGTCATCCCTCCACTTT
TRBJ1-5 | - | many | TRBV7-2 | CASSLAGENQPQHF | TGTGCCAGCAGCTTAGCCGGGGAGAATCAGCCCCAGCATTTT
TRBJ2-5 | TRBD2 | many | TRBV5-1 | CASSSAGTGGETQYF | TGCGCCAGCAGCTCAGCGGGGACTGGGGGAGAGACCCAGTACTTC
TRBJ2-3 | - | many | TRBV12-3/TRBV12-4 | CASSATLETQYF | TGTGCCAGCAGCGCCACGCTTGAGACGCAGTATTTT
TRBJ1-3 | - | many | TRBV7-2 | CASSRDVSGNTIYF | TGTGCCAGCAGCCGGGACGTCTCTGGAAACACCATATATTTT
TRBJ2-3 | - | many | TRBV19 | CASSLEGSLGTDTQYF | TGTGCCAGTAGTCTAGAGGGGTCTCTCGGCACAGATACGCAGTATTTT
TRBJ1-5 | TRBD1 | medium-sized | TRBV27 | CASSLAQGGNQPQHF | TGTGCCAGCAGTTTGGCACAGGGGGGCAATCAGCCCCAGCATTTT
TRBJ2-1 | TRBD2 | many | TRBV13 | CASSTLAREDPNSYNEQFF | TGTGCCAGCAGCACACTAGCGCGGGAGGATCCGAACTCCTACAATGAGCAGTTCTTC
TRBJ2-5 | - | many | TRBV10-2 | CASSESGRGETQYF | TGCGCCAGCAGTGAGTCTGGCCGGGGAGAGACCCAGTACTTC
TRBJ1-2 | TRBD1 | many | TRBV7-9 | CASRQTTGPQGNYGYTF | TGTGCCAGCAGGCAAACGACAGGGCCTCAGGGTAACTATGGCTACACCTTC
TRBJ2-7 | - | many | TRBV7-8 | CASSRRTDFRGEQYF | TGTGCCAGCAGCCGCCGGACAGACTTTCGTGGGGAGCAGTACTTC
TRBJ2-7 | - | many | TRBV29-1 | CSVGETYEQYF | TGCAGCGTTGGGGAAACCTACGAGCAGTACTTC
TRBJ1-4 | - | many | TRBV20-1 | CSAPGVRSNGKLFF | TGCAGTGCGCCAGGGGTCAGGTCCAATGGAAAACTGTTTTTT
TRBJ1-2 | TRBD1 | many | TRBV2 | CASRGQGGEPRDFYGYTF | TGTGCCAGTAGAGGACAGGGGGGAGAACCCCGGGATTTCTATGGCTACACCTTC
TRBJ2-7 | TRBD2 | many | TRBV5-1 | CASSLGGTNAYEQYF | TGCGCCAGCAGCTTGGGGGGGACTAACGCCTACGAGCAGTACTTC
TRBJ2-6 | - | many | TRBV28 | CASITGQGHSGANVLTF | TGTGCCAGCATAACGGGGCAGGGCCACTCTGGGGCCAACGTCCTGACTTTC
TRBJ2-1 | TRBD2 | many | TRBV12-3/TRBV12-4 | CASSLGAGGHNEQFF | TGTGCCAGCAGTTTAGGGGCGGGGGGCCACAATGAGCAGTTCTTC
TRBJ2-3 | TRBD2 | many | TRBV5-5 | CASSGEPSGYEEDTQYF | TGTGCCAGCAGCGGGGAGCCTAGCGGGTATGAGGAAGATACGCAGTATTTT
TRBJ2-7 | - | many | TRBV29-1 | CSVDFGSYEQYF | TGCAGCGTTGACTTTGGGTCCTACGAGCAGTACTTC
TRBJ1-3 | - | many | TRBV7-9 | CASSQRTAGNTIYF | TGTGCCAGCAGCCAGCGGACCGCGGGAAACACCATATATTTT
TRBJ2-7 | TRBD2 | many | TRBV20-1 | CSARDRTSGSLGSPYEQYF | TGCAGTGCTAGAGATAGGACTAGCGGGAGTCTCGGCAGCCCCTACGAGCAGTACTTC
TRBJ2-5 | - | many | TRBV3-1 | CASSLNEETQYF | TGTGCCAGCAGCCTAAATGAGGAGACCCAGTACTTC
TRBJ1-1 | - | many | TRBV29-1 | CSVEWTVGTEAFF | TGCAGCGTTGAATGGACGGTCGGCACTGAAGCTTTCTTT
TRBJ2-1 | - | many | TRBV20-1 | CSARHPASPFGEQFF | TGCAGTGCTAGACATCCGGCGTCGCCGTTCGGTGAGCAGTTCTTC
TRBJ2-7 | TRBD1 | few | TRBV6-1 | CASSKGQGAAYEQYF | TGTGCCAGCAGCAAAGGACAGGGGGCGGCCTACGAGCAGTACTTC
TRBJ2-3 | - | many | TRBV20-1 | CSAPPGRGDTQYF | TGCAGTGCCCCGCCAGGGAGAGGGGATACGCAGTATTTT
TRBJ2-7 | TRBD1 | many | TRBV7-6 | CASSLDLTGETYEQYF | TGTGCCAGCAGCTTAGACTTGACAGGGGAAACCTACGAGCAGTACTTC
TRBJ1-1 | - | many | TRBV12-3/TRBV12-4 | CASTLGQPTTAFF | TGTGCCAGCACCCTCGGACAGCCGACCACTGCTTTCTTT
TRBJ2-7 | - | many | TRBV3-1 | CASSQDSREQYF | TGTGCCAGCAGCCAAGATAGCCGCGAGCAGTACTTC
TRBJ2-3 | TRBD1 | many | TRBV6-1 | CASSAHRGATDTQYF | TGTGCCAGCAGTGCCCACAGGGGGGCCACAGATACGCAGTATTTT
TRBJ1-4 | - | - | TRBV18 | CASSPPGRVAEKLFF | TGTGCCAGCTCACCACCAGGGCGAGTCGCCGAAAAACTGTTTTTT
TRBJ1-5 | - | many | TRBV12-3/TRBV12-4 | CASSLGDNQPQHF | TGTGCCAGCAGTTTAGGGGATAATCAGCCCCAGCATTTT